These 4 T cell receptor beta chains were all obtained from the same sample, sequenced in a study of early T cells in non-severe SARS-CoV-2 infection. TCRdb reprocessed the 5' RACE reads with MiXCR, giving one entry per CDR3 protein. The sample contains tens of thousands of distinct CDR3 sequences, around 6% of which appear only once. The specimen sequenced was whole blood. The receptor set was obtained from an adult who was a healthcare worker with PCR-confirmed SARS-CoV-2 infection or an uninfected control (not recorded which).

The rearrangement joins TRBV6-2 or TRBV6-3 to TRBJ1-1, with TRBD1 matching 7 bases. Trimming removed 6 bases from V and 4 bases from J; junction bases left unmatched: 5. From germline, CDR1 is MNHEY and CDR2 SVGEGT. The CDR3 totals 13 residues. The CDR3: CASSLRDSTEAFF. The CDR3 DNA is TGTGCCAGCAGCCTCCGGGACAGCACTGAAGCTTTCTTT.

This clonotype was recorded many times. The V and J genes are TRBV6-5 and TRBJ2-1; TRBD2 matches at 10 bases. V trimming: 5 bases; J trimming: 9 bases; junction bases outside the gene matches: 25. The germline V gene has CDR1 MNHEY and CDR2 SVGAGI. The CDR3 spans 20 residues. The CDR3 DNA is TGTGCCAGCAGTCTGAGGACTAGCGGCATCCCTAAGGTCGACGCGGGTGAGCAGTTCTTC. Its protein is CASSLRTSGIPKVDAGEQFF.

Many counts were recorded for this clonotype. The rearrangement links TRBV4-1 to TRBJ1-1; 8 nucleotides line up with TRBD1. The CDR3 consists of 14 residues. V dropped 7 bases and J dropped 1; count of bases not matched to a gene: 5. Germline CDR1 is MGHRA and CDR2 is YSYEKL. The CDR3 bases are TGCGCCAGCACCCGGGACAGGTCGAACACTGAAGCTTTCTTT. It is translated as CASTRDRSNTEAFF.

This clonotype appeared a few times. V gene TRBV6-1 combines with J gene TRBJ2-1, with D unclear. Germline CDR1 reads MNHNS; CDR2 reads SASEGT. This CDR3 has 15 amino acids. With 6 bases removed from V and 0 bases from J, the gap between germline ends came to 12 bases. The CDR3 DNA sequence: TGTGCCAGCAGGCCTGATGCTTCCTCCTACAATGAGCAGTTCTTC. It specifies CASRPDASSYNEQFF.